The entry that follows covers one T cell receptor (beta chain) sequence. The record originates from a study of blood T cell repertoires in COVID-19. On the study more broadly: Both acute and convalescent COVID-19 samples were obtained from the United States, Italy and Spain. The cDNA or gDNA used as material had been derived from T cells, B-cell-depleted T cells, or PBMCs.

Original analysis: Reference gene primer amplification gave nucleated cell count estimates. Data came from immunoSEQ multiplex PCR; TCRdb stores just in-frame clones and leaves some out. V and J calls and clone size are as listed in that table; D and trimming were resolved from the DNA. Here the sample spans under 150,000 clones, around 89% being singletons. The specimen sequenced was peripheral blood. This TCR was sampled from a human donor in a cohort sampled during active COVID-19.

The CDR3 DNA follows: TGTGCCAGCAGTTTAATGGGGACTAGGTCGTCACGGGATACGCAGTATTTT. Protein: CASSLMGTRSSRDTQYF. The V call is TRBV27, the J call TRBJ2-3; TRBD2 aligns across 8 bases. This CDR3 has 17 residues. Germline V CDR1 and CDR2: MNHEY, SMNVEV (reference sequence). J gave up 6 bases and V 2 bases, and 13 bases lay outside the gene matches.